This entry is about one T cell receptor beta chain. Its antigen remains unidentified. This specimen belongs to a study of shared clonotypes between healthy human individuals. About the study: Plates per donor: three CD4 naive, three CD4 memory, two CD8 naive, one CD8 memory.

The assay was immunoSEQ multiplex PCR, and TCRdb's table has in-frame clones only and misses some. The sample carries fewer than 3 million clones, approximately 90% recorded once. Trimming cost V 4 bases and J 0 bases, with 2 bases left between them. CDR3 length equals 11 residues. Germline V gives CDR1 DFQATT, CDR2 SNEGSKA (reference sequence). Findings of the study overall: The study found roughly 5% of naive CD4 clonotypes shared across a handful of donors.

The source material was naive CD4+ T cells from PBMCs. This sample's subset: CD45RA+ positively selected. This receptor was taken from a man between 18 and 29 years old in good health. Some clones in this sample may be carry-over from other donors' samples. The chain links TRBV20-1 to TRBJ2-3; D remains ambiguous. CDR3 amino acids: CSAISTDTQYF. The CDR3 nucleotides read TGCAGTGCTATTAGCACAGATACGCAGTATTTT.